Below, 25 T cell receptor beta chains from the same sample are listed, as sequenced in a study of Ad26.COV2.S vaccination and SARS-CoV-2 variants. Specified treatment: some 20 received Ad26.COV2.S at low or high dose, single or two shots; about 5 received placebo; per-sample allocation not given. Each sample was drawn 63 days after the first injection (of vaccine or placebo). This table comes from immunoSEQ multiplex PCR, and its TCRdb copy is limited to in-frame clones, with some not included. The sample contains 300,000 to 400,000 clones, roughly nine tenths of which appear only once. The source material was peripheral blood, sampled in a trial of Ad26.COV2.S vaccine versus placebo. The receptors originated from a person aged 18-65 years who received the Ad26.COV2.S COVID-19 vaccine or a placebo.

This clone occurred once. Distinct nucleotide sequences in the sample also encode this CDR3. V and J are TRBV7-9 and TRBJ2-1; 7 positions match TRBD1. The CDR3 loop spans 15 amino acids. Unmatched junction bases numbered 5, after V lost 4 bases and J lost 2 bases. CDR1 is SEHNR, CDR2 FQNEAQ, per germline (reference sequence). CDR3 protein: CASSSRDRAYNEQFF. CDR3 DNA sequence: TGTGCCAGCAGCTCCCGGGACAGAGCCTACAATGAGCAGTTCTTC.

This clone was observed once. V gene TRBV6-5 combines with J gene TRBJ2-7; no clear D. Trimming left V 4 bases short and J 2 bases short, with 12 bases between. Germline V gene lookup returns CDR1 MNHEY and CDR2 SVGAGI. The CDR3 loop spans 14 amino acids. Here the CDR3 reads CASSSAGVTYEQYF. The CDR3 DNA follows: TGTGCCAGCAGTTCGGCTGGGGTCACCTACGAGCAGTACTTC.

The rearrangement joins TRBV6-1 to TRBJ1-1; 9 positions agree with TRBD1. V lost 1 base and J lost 6; bases outside the gene matches: 12. CDR1 is MNHNS and CDR2 is SASEGT in the germline V gene. CDR3 length equals 17 residues. The DNA for the CDR3 is TGTGCCAGCAGTGAAGTCTATCTTCGGGACAGGGTACCTGAAGCTTTCTTT. This codes for CASSEVYLRDRVPEAFF.

This rearrangement joins TRBV9 to TRBJ2-1; 7 bases line up with TRBD2. The V gene end was trimmed by 4 bases and the J gene end by 0 bases; junction bases not matched to a gene: 10. The CDR3 consists of 17 residues. The germline V gene has CDR1 SGDLS and CDR2 YYNGEE. CDR3: CASSPNRGGSSYNEQFF. DNA for the CDR3: TGTGCCAGCAGCCCCAACCGGGGAGGGAGCTCCTACAATGAGCAGTTCTTC.

This chain links TRBV20-1 with TRBJ1-2; D gene ambiguous. V shed 7 bases and J shed 8 bases, with 14 bases lying between them. Germline V gives CDR1 DFQATT, CDR2 SNEGSKA (reference sequence). The CDR3 extends over 11 amino acids. DNA for the CDR3: TGCAGTGTGTTTTGGATCTCCGGCTACACCTTC. Encoded protein: CSVFWISGYTF.

CDR3 loop: CASSQDPGREEVQYF. The CDR3 region has the DNA TGCGCCAGCAGCCAAGATCCCGGCAGGGAGGAGGTGCAGTACTTC. The chain is built from TRBV4-3 and TRBJ2-7; possible D gene TRBD2, 6 bases. Between the trimmed V and J ends, which lost 0 bases and 9 bases, there was a span of 18 bases. Germline values: CDR1 LGHNA, CDR2 YSLEER. CDR3 length equals 15 residues.

The chain recombines TRBV9 with TRBJ1-4; D possibly corresponds to TRBD1 (5 bases). The ends were cut back, 5 bases at V and 8 bases at J, with 22 bases in the middle. Germline V gives CDR1 SGDLS, CDR2 YYNGEE. The CDR3 totals 16 residues. CDR3 sequence reads: CASRARGAHWGEKLFF. In DNA form, the CDR3 reads TGTGCCAGCAGAGCCCGAGGGGCTCACTGGGGGGAAAAACTGTTTTTT.

This chain connects TRBV7-9 to TRBJ2-3; possible D gene TRBD2, 5 bases. The germline gives CDR1 SEHNR, CDR2 FQNEAQ (reference sequence). This CDR3 has 16 residues. V was trimmed by 5 bases and J by 6 bases, leaving 21 bases between them. CDR3 coding DNA: TGTGCCAGCAGCCCTTGGACTCGCAATAGGGTGGATACGCAGTATTTT. This translates into CASSPWTRNRVDTQYF.

DNA of the CDR3: TGTGCCAGTAGTAGCAGAGCATCAAACCCCACTCTCTATGGCTACACCTTC. This codes for CASSSRASNPTLYGYTF. This chain connects TRBV19 to TRBJ1-2; D uncertain. CDR3 length: 17 residues. Deletions cut 4 bases from V and 4 bases from J, with 22 bases between. The germline V gene encodes CDR1 LNHDA and CDR2 SQIVND (reference sequence).

The chain employs TRBV27 and TRBJ2-1; D assignment may be TRBD1 or TRBD2 (5 bases each). In germline, CDR1 is MNHEY, CDR2 SMNVEV (reference sequence). Deletions cut 2 bases from V and 12 bases from J, with 8 bases between. The CDR3 contains 11 residues. The CDR3 bases are TGTGCCAGCAGTTTAGGGGGTGTGCAGTTCTTC. Translating gives CASSLGGVQFF.

The chain recombines TRBV7-9 with TRBJ2-4; D is possibly TRBD1 (6 bases). Germline values: CDR1 SEHNR, CDR2 FQNEAQ (reference sequence). This CDR3 is 18 amino acids long. Trimming shortened V by 5 bases and J by 0 bases, and 20 bases separated the two germline ends. The CDR3 nucleotides read TGTGCCAGCAGCCGAGACCACCGACAGGACCGAGCCAAAAACATTCAGTACTTC. Residues: CASSRDHRQDRAKNIQYF.

The chain has TRBV27 and TRBJ2-7, with TRBD2 identical over 7 bases. This CDR3 comprises 14 residues. CDR1 MNHEY and CDR2 SMNVEV come from the germline V gene (reference sequence). The V segment lost 6 bases and the J segment 0 bases; nucleotides outside the gene matches: 5. CDR3 in DNA: TGTGCCAGCAGCCTCGGGAGGCGCTCCTACGAGCAGTACGTC. This translates into CASSLGRRSYEQYV.

This clone was counted only a few times. The chain uses TRBV6-5 and TRBJ2-5; 7 nucleotides line up with TRBD1. V dropped 6 bases and J dropped 2; count of bases not matched to a gene: 3. Germline loops: CDR1 MNHEY, CDR2 SVGAGI. CDR3 length equals 13 residues. CDR3 in DNA: TGTGCCAGCAGCGTACAGGGGCAAGAGACCCAGTACTTC. It specifies CASSVQGQETQYF.

The chain uses TRBV2 and TRBJ2-1; TRBD1 aligns across 7 bases. J gave up 2 bases and V 7 bases, and 5 bases lay outside the gene matches. There are 14 residues in the CDR3. Germline V gives CDR1 SNHLY, CDR2 FYNNEI. The CDR3: CASIPGQTYNEQFF. The DNA of the CDR3 is TGTGCCAGCATTCCGGGACAGACCTACAATGAGCAGTTCTTC.

The chain joins TRBV6-6 to TRBJ1-1; D may be TRBD1 (5 bases). This CDR3 has 14 residues. The V and J ends lost 5 bases and 6 bases respectively, with 16 bases between them. CDR1 and CDR2 from the germline V gene are MNHNY and SVGAGI (reference sequence). Written as DNA, the CDR3 is TGTGCCAGCAGTAAGGATCGGCGGGGCCCTGAAGCTTTCTTT. Translating it yields CASSKDRRGPEAFF.

This clone was detected once. J is TRBJ1-1 and V is TRBV5-1; D remains ambiguous. Per the germline V gene, CDR1 is SGHRS and CDR2 is YFSETQ. This CDR3 comprises 16 residues. The germline V and J ends were trimmed by 3 bases and 0 bases, with 15 bases remaining between them. This CDR3 reads CASSSGEAGMNTEAFF. CDR3 DNA: TGCGCCAGCAGCTCCGGAGAGGCAGGAATGAACACTGAAGCTTTCTTT.

This clone was counted a single time. This chain connects TRBV19 to TRBJ1-2, with 9 bases aligning to TRBD1. Germline CDR1 and CDR2: LNHDA and SQIVND (reference sequence). The CDR3 extends over 14 amino acids. V lost 6 bases and J lost 7; bases outside the gene matches: 9. The CDR3 here is CASRRDRALPGYTF. CDR3 DNA: TGTGCCAGTAGGCGGGACAGGGCATTGCCTGGCTACACCTTC.

The chain joins TRBV6-2 or TRBV6-3 to TRBJ2-2, with D unclear. The CDR3 length is 14 residues. With 4 bases removed from V and 7 bases from J, the gap between germline ends came to 13 bases. CDR1 MNHEY and CDR2 SVGEGT come from the germline V gene. CDR3 DNA: TGTGCCAGCAGTTCGTGGACGACTGGCGGGGAGCTGTTTTTT. Translated: CASSSWTTGGELFF.

The chain links TRBV7-9 to TRBJ2-1; 8 bases match TRBD2. The CDR3 consists of 15 residues. Trimming cost V 5 bases and J 6 bases; bases outside gene matches: 9. The germline CDR1 and CDR2 sequences are SEHNR and FQNEAQ (reference sequence). CDR3 residues: CASSALAGPPNEQFF. As DNA, the CDR3 is TGTGCCAGCAGCGCCCTAGCGGGCCCTCCCAATGAGCAGTTCTTC.

This clone was counted a single time. The chain has TRBV6-2 or TRBV6-3 and TRBJ1-2; 7 bases match TRBD1. V was clipped by 5 bases and J by 4 bases; unmatched bases: 10. This CDR3 is 15 amino acids long. CDR1 MNHEY and CDR2 SVGEGT come from the germline V gene. In nucleotides, the CDR3 is TGTGCCAGCAGTCGCCCTTCGGACAGGCCCTATGGCTACACCTTC. Its protein product is CASSRPSDRPYGYTF.

The rearrangement links TRBV2 to TRBJ2-7; TRBD1 aligns across 10 bases. The trim removed 7 bases at V and 5 bases at J, leaving 8 bases unmatched. This CDR3 comprises 14 residues. Germline V CDR1 and CDR2: SNHLY, FYNNEI. Here the CDR3 DNA reads TGTGCCAGCACCCCGGGACAGGGGACGCACGAGCAGTACGTC. This gives the protein CASTPGQGTHEQYV.

The chain uses TRBV4-1 and TRBJ2-3, with 8 bases matching TRBD1. Losses at the gene ends were 0 bases for V and 1 base for J; bases not matched to a gene: 9. CDR3 length: 18 amino acids. Germline V gene sequence: CDR1 MGHRA, CDR2 YSYEKL. CDR3 sequence reads: CASSQDGFPGQGTDTQYF. CDR3 nucleotide sequence: TGCGCCAGCAGCCAAGACGGTTTTCCGGGACAGGGCACAGATACGCAGTATTTT.

This clone was seen just once. The chain couples TRBV19 to TRBJ1-3; no reliable D call. The ends were cut back, 5 bases at V and 7 bases at J, with 12 bases in the middle. The CDR3 spans 13 residues. Germline CDR1 and CDR2: LNHDA and SQIVND (reference sequence). The CDR3 nucleotides read TGTGCCAGTAGTCCGGCCACAGCTAACACCATATATTTT. Its translation is CASSPATANTIYF.

The CDR3 bases are TGTGCCAGCAGCCCTTTTACCGGGACATCGTCTGGGGGCTACACCTTC. Translation gives CASSPFTGTSSGGYTF. The chain recombines TRBV14 with TRBJ1-2, with a tentative D call TRBD1 (6 bases). V lost 4 bases, J lost 8 bases, and 23 bases lay in between. Germline assignment: CDR1 SGHDN and CDR2 FVKESK. This CDR3 is built from 16 residues.

The chain recombines TRBV6-5 with TRBJ1-2; weak D call: TRBD1 (5 bases). Trimming took 10 bases from V and 9 from J, leaving 27 bases between them. This CDR3 comprises 15 residues. Germline V gene data show CDR1 as MNHEY and CDR2 as SVGAGI. CDR3 in DNA: TGTGCCACCCATCCCACGGGACTAAGCTCCGTCAGCTACACCTTC. It specifies CATHPTGLSSVSYTF.